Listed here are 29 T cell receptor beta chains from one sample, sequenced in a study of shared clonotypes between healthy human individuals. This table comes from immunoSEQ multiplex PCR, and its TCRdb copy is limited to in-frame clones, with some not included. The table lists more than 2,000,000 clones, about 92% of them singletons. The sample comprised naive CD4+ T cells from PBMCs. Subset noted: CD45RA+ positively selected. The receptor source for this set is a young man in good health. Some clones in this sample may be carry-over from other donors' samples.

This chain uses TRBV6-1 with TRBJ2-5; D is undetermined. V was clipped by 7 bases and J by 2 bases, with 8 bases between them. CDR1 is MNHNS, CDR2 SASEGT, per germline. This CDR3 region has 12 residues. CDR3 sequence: CASNVGQETQYF. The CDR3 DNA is TGTGCCAGCAATGTGGGGCAAGAGACCCAGTACTTC.

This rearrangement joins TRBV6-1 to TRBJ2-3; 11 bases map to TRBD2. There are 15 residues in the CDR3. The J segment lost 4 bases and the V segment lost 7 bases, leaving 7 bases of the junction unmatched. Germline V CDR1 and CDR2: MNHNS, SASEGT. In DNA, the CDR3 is TGTGCCAGCATCCTTTTAGCGGGAGGGCCAGATACGCAGTATTTT. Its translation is CASILLAGGPDTQYF.

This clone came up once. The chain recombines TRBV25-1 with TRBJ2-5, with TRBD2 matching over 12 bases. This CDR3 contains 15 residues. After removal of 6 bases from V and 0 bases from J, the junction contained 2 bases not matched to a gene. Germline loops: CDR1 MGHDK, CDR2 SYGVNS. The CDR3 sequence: CASSRLAGDQETQYF. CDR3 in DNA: TGTGCCAGCAGCCGACTAGCGGGAGACCAAGAGACCCAGTACTTC.

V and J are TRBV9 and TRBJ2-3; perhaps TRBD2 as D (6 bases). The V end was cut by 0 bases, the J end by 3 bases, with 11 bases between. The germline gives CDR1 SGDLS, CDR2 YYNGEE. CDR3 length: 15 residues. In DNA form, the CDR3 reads TGTGCCAGCAGCGTAGCTCCCAGCGGGACAGATACGCAGTATTTT. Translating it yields CASSVAPSGTDTQYF.

CDR3 nucleotide sequence: TGCGCCAGCACCTCCTCGGCCCTAGCCAAAAACATTCAGTACTTC. As protein: CASTSSALAKNIQYF. The V call is TRBV4-1, the J call TRBJ2-4; D uncertain. Germline V gene data show CDR1 as MGHRA and CDR2 as YSYEKL. The V gene lost 7 bases and the J gene lost 0 bases, with 13 bases spanning the gap. The CDR3 is made up of 15 amino acids.

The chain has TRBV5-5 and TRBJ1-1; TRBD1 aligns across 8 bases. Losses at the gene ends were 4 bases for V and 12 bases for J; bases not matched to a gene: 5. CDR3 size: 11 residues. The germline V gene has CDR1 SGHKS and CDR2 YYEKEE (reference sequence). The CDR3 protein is CASSRDRLSFF. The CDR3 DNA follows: TGTGCCAGCAGCCGGGACAGGTTGTCTTTCTTT.

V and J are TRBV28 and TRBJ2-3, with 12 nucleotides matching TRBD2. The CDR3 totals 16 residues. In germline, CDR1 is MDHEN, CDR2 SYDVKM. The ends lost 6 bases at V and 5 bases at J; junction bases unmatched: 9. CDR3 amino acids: CASSPASGRAGDTQYF. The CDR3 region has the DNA TGTGCCAGCAGCCCTGCTAGCGGGAGGGCCGGAGATACGCAGTATTTT.

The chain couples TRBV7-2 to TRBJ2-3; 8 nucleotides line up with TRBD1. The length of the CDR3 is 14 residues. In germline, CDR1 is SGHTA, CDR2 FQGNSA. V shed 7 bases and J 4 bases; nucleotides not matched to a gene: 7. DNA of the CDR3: TGTGCCAGCACTCGGGACAGGTCCTCAGATACGCAGTATTTT. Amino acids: CASTRDRSSDTQYF.

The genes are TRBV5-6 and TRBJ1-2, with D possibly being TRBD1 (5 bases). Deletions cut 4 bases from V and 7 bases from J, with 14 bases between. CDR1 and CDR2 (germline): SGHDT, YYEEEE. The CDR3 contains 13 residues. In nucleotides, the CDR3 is TGTGCCAGCAGCCCCGGGACGGTCCCTGGCTACACCTTC. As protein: CASSPGTVPGYTF.

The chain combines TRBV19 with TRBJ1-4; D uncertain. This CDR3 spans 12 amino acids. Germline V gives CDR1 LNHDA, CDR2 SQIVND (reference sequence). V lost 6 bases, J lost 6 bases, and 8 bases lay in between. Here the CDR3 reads CASRWGDEKLFF. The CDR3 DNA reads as TGTGCCAGTAGATGGGGAGATGAAAAACTGTTTTTT.

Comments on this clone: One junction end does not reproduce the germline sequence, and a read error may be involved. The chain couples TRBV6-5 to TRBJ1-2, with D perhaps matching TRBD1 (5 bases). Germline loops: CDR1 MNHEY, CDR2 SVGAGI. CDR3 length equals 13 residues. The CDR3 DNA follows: TGCGCCTCAAGCCGGGGGGAGATGGGCGGCTACACCTTC. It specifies CASSRGEMGGYTF.

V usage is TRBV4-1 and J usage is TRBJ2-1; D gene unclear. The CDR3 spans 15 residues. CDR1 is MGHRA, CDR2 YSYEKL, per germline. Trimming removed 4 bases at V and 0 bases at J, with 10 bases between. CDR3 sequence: CASSRPLSSYNEQFF. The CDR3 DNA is TGCGCCAGCAGCCGCCCCCTGAGCTCCTACAATGAGCAGTTCTTC.

CDR3 residues: CARHKDRTPQHF. Written as DNA, the CDR3 is TGTGCCAGACATAAGGATCGGACGCCCCAGCATTTT. The V gene is TRBV19, the J gene TRBJ1-5, with D hard to call. The CDR3 is made up of 12 amino acids. CDR1 LNHDA and CDR2 SQIVND come from the germline V gene (reference sequence). V was clipped by 9 bases and J by 9 bases, with 15 bases between them. The whole variable domain, remainder taken from reference TRBV19 and TRBJ1-5, is DGGITQSPKYLFRKEGQNVTLSCEQNLNHDAMYWYRQDPGQGLRLIYYSQIVNDFQKGDIAEGYSVSREKKESFPLTVTSAQKNPTAFYLCARHKDRTPQHFGDGTRLSIL.

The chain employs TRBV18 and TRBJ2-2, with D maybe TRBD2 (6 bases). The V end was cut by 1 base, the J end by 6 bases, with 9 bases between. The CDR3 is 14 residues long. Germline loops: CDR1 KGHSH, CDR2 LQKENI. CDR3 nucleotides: TGTGCCAGCTCACCACAGCGGGTCGCCGGGGAGCTGTTTTTT. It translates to CASSPQRVAGELFF.

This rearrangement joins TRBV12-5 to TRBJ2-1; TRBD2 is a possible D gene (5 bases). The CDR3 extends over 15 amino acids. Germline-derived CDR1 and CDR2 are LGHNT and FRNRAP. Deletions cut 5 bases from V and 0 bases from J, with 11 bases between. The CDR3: CASGRAEGSYNEQFF. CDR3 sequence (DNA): TGTGCTAGTGGTCGAGCTGAGGGCTCCTACAATGAGCAGTTCTTC.

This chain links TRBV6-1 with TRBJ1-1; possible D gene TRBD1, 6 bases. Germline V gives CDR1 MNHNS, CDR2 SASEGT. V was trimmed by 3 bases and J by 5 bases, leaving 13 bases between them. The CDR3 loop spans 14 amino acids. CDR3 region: CASSEVQGKTEAFF. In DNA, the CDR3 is TGTGCCAGCAGTGAGGTGCAGGGGAAGACTGAAGCTTTCTTT.

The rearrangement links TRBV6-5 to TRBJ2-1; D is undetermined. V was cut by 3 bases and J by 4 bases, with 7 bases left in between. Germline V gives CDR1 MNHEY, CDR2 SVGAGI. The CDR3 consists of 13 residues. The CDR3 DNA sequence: TGTGCCAGCAGTTATCCCGGATACAATGAGCAGTTCTTC. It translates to CASSYPGYNEQFF.

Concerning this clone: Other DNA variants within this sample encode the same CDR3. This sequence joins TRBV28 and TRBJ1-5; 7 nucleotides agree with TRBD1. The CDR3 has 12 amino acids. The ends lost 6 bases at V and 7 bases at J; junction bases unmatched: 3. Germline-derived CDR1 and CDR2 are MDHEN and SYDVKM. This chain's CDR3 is CASRAGGQPQHF. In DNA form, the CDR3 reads TGTGCCAGCAGGGCAGGGGGACAGCCCCAGCATTTT.

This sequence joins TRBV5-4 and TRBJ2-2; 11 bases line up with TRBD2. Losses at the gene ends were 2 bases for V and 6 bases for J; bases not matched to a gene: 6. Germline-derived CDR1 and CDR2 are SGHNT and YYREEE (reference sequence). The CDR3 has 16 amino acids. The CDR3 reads CASSLKLAGVPGELFF. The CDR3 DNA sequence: TGTGCCAGCAGCTTAAAACTAGCGGGAGTCCCCGGGGAGCTGTTTTTT.

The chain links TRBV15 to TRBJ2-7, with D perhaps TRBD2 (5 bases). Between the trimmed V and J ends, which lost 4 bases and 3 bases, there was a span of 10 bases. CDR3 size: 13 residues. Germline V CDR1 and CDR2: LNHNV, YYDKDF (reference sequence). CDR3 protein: CATSTPGSYEQYF. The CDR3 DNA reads TGTGCCACCAGCACTCCGGGGAGCTACGAGCAGTACTTC.

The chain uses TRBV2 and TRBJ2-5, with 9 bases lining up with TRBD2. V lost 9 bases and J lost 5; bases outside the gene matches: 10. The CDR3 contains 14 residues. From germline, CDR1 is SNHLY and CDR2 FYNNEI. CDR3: CASAGGRAAETQYF. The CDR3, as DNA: TGTGCCAGTGCGGGCGGGAGGGCCGCGGAGACCCAGTACTTC. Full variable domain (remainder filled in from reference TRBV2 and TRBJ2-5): EPEVTQTPSHQVTQMGQEVILRCVPISNHLYFYWYRQILGQKVEFLVSFYNNEISEKSEIFDDQFSVERPDGSNFTLKIRSTKLEDSAMYFCASAGGRAAETQYFGPGTRLLVL.

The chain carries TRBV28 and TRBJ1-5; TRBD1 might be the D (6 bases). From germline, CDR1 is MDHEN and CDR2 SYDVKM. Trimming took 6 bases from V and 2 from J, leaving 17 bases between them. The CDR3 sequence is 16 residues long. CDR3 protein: CASRRQTGVGNQPQHF. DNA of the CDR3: TGTGCCAGCAGACGTCAGACAGGCGTGGGCAATCAGCCCCAGCATTTT.

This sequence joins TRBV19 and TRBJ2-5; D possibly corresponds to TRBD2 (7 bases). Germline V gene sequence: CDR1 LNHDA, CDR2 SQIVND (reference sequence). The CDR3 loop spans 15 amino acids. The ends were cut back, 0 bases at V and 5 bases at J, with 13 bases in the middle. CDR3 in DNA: TGTGCCAGTAGTATAGAGGGGGGGCGTTGGGAGACCCAGTACTTC. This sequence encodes CASSIEGGRWETQYF.

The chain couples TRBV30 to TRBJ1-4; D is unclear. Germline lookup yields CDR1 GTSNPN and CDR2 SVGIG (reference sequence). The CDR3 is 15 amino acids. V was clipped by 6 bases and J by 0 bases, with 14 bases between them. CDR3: CACGEAFATNEKLFF. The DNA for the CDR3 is TGTGCCTGTGGTGAGGCGTTCGCAACTAATGAAAAACTGTTTTTT. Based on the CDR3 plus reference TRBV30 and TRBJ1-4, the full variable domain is SQTIHQWPATLVQPVGSPLSLECTVEGTSNPNLYWYRQAAGRGLQLLFYSVGIGQISSEVPQNLSASRPQDRQFILSSKKLLLSDSGFYLCACGEAFATNEKLFFGSGTQLSVL.

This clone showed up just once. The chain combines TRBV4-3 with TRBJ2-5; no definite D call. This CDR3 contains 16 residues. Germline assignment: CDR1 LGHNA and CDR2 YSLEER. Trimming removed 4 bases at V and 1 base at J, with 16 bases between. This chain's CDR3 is CASSPGLSVSQETQYF. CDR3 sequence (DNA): TGCGCCAGCAGCCCGGGTTTGAGCGTCAGCCAAGAGACCCAGTACTTC.

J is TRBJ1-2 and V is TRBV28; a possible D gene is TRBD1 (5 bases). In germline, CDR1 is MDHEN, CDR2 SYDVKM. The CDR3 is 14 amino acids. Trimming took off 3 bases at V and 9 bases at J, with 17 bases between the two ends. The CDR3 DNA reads TGTGCCAGCAGTTTCCTAGACAGCCGTGATAGCTACACCTTC. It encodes CASSFLDSRDSYTF.

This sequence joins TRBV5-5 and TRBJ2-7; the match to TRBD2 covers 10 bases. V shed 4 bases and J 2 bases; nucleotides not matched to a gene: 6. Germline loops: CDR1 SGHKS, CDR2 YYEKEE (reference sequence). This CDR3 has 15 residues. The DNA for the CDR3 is TGTGCCAGCAGCCAAACTAGCGGGACCCCCTACGAGCAGTACTTC. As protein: CASSQTSGTPYEQYF.

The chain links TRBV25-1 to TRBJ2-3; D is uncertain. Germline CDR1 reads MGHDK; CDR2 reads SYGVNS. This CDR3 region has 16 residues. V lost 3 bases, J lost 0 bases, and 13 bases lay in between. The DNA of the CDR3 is TGTGCCAGCAGTGACGGCCGCAGGTCGAGCACAGATACGCAGTATTTT. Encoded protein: CASSDGRRSSTDTQYF.

The CDR3, as DNA: TGTGCCAGCAGCCACGCTTTCGCGGATGAGCAGTTCTTC. Translating gives CASSHAFADEQFF. The chain combines TRBV11-3 with TRBJ2-1; no clear D gene. Trimming took 5 bases from V and 8 from J, leaving 13 bases between them. Germline assignment: CDR1 SGHNT and CDR2 YENEEA. This CDR3 comprises 13 residues.